This T cell receptor beta chain was identified in a study of early T cells in non-severe SARS-CoV-2 infection. TCRdb re-called the 5' RACE reads through MiXCR, storing one row per CDR3 protein. This sample carries tens of thousands of distinct CDR3 sequences, 5.2% of them seen once, and the ten largest clones take 3.5%. The CDR3 consists of 14 residues. The V gene's germline CDR1 is SGHAT and CDR2 FQNNGV. V lost 3 bases and J lost 7, with 10 bases in between. This clonotype was observed many times. The V gene is TRBV11-2, the J gene TRBJ1-6; D is undetermined. Sample: whole blood. The receptor's source is an adult who was a healthcare worker with PCR-confirmed SARS-CoV-2 infection or an uninfected control (not recorded which). CDR3 bases: TGTGCCAGCAGCTTTCGGAATAGAAATTCACCCCTCCACTTT. Translated, it gives CASSFRNRNSPLHF.